This T cell receptor beta chain was sequenced during a study of blood T cell repertoires in COVID-19. Study overall: PBMCs, B-cell-depleted T cells, or T cells provided the cDNA or gDNA that made up the material.

The study drew participants aged roughly 18 to 89 years from approximately 25 US areas. Recovery among Cohort 3 donors was established by two negative PCRs, clearance, or symptom resolution. Assay: immunoSEQ multiplex PCR; the TCRdb copy retains only in-frame clones and omits some. The sample holds roughly 380,000 clones, around 87% seen once. Germline CDR1 and CDR2: WNHNN and SYGVQD (reference sequence). Trimming removed 2 bases at V and 13 bases at J, with 15 bases between. The CDR3 is made up of 13 amino acids. This chain joins TRBV10-1 and TRBJ1-5; D ambiguous. This TCR derives from a man aged 30-40 years who had recovered from COVID-19. Sequenced input: PBMCs or T cells enriched from blood (not recorded which). The CDR3 DNA is TGCGCCAGCAGTGAGGATATTGAGGGTTTGCAGCATTTT. Its protein is CASSEDIEGLQHF.